Sequencing of this TCR beta chain was carried out in a study of sequential checkpoint blockade in melanoma. Documented treatment: randomized to nivolumab then ipilimumab (arm A) or the reverse (arm B). V lost 5 bases and J lost 5; bases outside the gene matches: 4. Germline CDR1 is MNHEY and CDR2 is SVGAGI. This CDR3 is 13 amino acids long. The method was immunoSEQ multiplex PCR; TCRdb's version includes in-frame clones alone and lacks a portion of them. The sample shows 20,000 or so clones, 65% to 85% of them seen only once. The clonotype originates from a human donor with melanoma. The chain combines TRBV6-5 with TRBJ2-3; 7 bases are a match to TRBD2. The starting material was CD8+ T cells sorted from blood (inferred from file names), obtained from a patient given nivolumab and ipilimumab in sequence. The CDR3: CASSSGMEDTQYF. DNA for the CDR3: TGTGCCAGCAGTAGCGGGATGGAAGATACGCAGTATTTT.